Shown below are 10 T cell receptor beta chains from a single sample sequenced in a study of identical twins. TCRdb reanalysed the 5' RACE reads using MiXCR and keeps one entry per CDR3 protein. The data show some 570,000 distinct CDR3 sequences, around 24% seen once. The sample was also reused in another study, on yellow fever vaccine responses in identical twins.

The sequenced sample consisted of CD4+ T cells sorted from blood. These receptors were taken from a woman aged 18 to 35 in good health.

This clonotype was observed a handful of times. The V and J genes are TRBV21-1 and TRBJ2-7; TRBD1 was called by the table and not checked on the DNA. TRBV21-1 is a recognized pseudogene. The CDR3 runs to 15 residues. In DNA form, the CDR3 reads TGTGCCAGCACCCAAACAGGGACGGTGAAGATCGAGCAGTACTTC. Translation gives CASTQTGTVKIEQYF.

J is TRBJ1-3 and V is TRBV10-3; 7 positions agree with TRBD1. Germline CDR1 is ENHRY and CDR2 is SYGVKD. Trimming removed 6 bases from V and 4 bases from J; junction bases left unmatched: 6. This CDR3 is 14 amino acids long. CDR3 sequence: CAISADRSGNTIYF. The DNA for the CDR3 is TGTGCCATCAGCGCGGACAGGTCGGGAAACACCATATATTTT.

This chain joins TRBV11-2 and TRBJ2-5, with TRBD1 matching 8 bases. Germline V gene data show CDR1 as SGHAT and CDR2 as FQNNGV. J lost 7 bases, V lost 5 bases, and 24 bases had no gene match. The CDR3 consists of 19 residues. This CDR3 reads CASSAQGSPLRGLDPTQYF. CDR3 DNA: TGTGCCAGCAGCGCTCAGGGATCCCCCCTCAGGGGGCTAGACCCGACCCAGTACTTC.

The V and J genes are TRBV27 and TRBJ2-7; D gene uncertain. Germline CDR1 is MNHEY and CDR2 is SMNVEV (reference sequence). This CDR3 has 11 residues. V shed 6 bases and J shed 3 bases, with 6 bases lying between them. The CDR3 nucleotides are TGTGCCAGCAGCTCTGACTACGAGCAGTACGTC. Its translation is CASSSDYEQYV.

This chain connects TRBV5-5 to TRBJ1-4; 9 bases match TRBD1. This CDR3 region has 17 residues. The ends lost 0 bases at V and 6 bases at J; junction bases unmatched: 9. Germline-derived CDR1 and CDR2 are SGHKS and YYEKEE (reference sequence). The CDR3, as DNA: TGTGCCAGCAGCTTGGAGCCTCGGGGACAGGGCCATGAAAAACTGTTTTTT. It is translated as CASSLEPRGQGHEKLFF.

The table lists this clonotype with many counts. V and J are TRBV6-6 and TRBJ1-1; D gene ambiguous. Deletions cut 6 bases from V and 1 base from J, with 9 bases between. The CDR3 runs 13 residues. CDR1 and CDR2 from the germline V gene are MNHNY and SVGAGI (reference sequence). CDR3 protein: CASSQNWNTEAFF. CDR3 nucleotide sequence: TGTGCCAGCAGCCAGAATTGGAACACTGAAGCTTTCTTT.

This clonotype showed up just a few times. The rearrangement links TRBV24-1 to TRBJ2-4, with TRBD1 matching over 7 bases. Germline V lookup: CDR1 KGHDR, CDR2 SFDVKD. This CDR3 has 14 residues. V shed 3 bases, J shed 5 bases, and the junction held 3 bases outside the gene matches. The CDR3 region is CATSDPGTENIQYF. Here the CDR3 DNA reads TGTGCCACCAGTGATCCCGGGACAGAAAACATTCAGTACTTC.

The chain joins TRBV4-1 to TRBJ2-2; D perhaps matches TRBD2 (6 bases). Between the trimmed V and J ends, which lost 1 base and 6 bases, there was a span of 15 bases. CDR3 length: 16 amino acids. Germline values: CDR1 MGHRA, CDR2 YSYEKL. This CDR3 is CASSQASGTGAGELFF. The CDR3 coding sequence is TGCGCCAGCAGCCAAGCGTCGGGGACGGGGGCCGGGGAGCTGTTTTTT.

The CDR3 loop is CASSLLQGGGLGIYGYTF. The CDR3 DNA reads TGTGCCAGCAGTTTACTGCAGGGGGGGGGACTAGGGATCTATGGCTACACCTTC. V and J are TRBV28 and TRBJ1-2; 7 bases are shared with TRBD1. J gave up 4 bases and V 2 bases, and 16 bases lay outside the gene matches. There are 18 residues in the CDR3. Germline V lookup: CDR1 MDHEN, CDR2 SYDVKM.

In nucleotides, the CDR3 is TGCAGCGTTGTTGGGCAGCCCAAAGGCGAGCAGTACTTC. It encodes CSVVGQPKGEQYF. V is TRBV29-1 and J is TRBJ2-7; D remains unclear. V was cut by 4 bases and J by 6 bases, with 16 bases left in between. The length of the CDR3 is 13 residues. Germline V CDR1 and CDR2: SQVTM, ANQGSEA.